The rows below give T cell receptor beta chains drawn from one sample of a study of cytomegalovirus exposure and HLA in healthy donors. Sequencing was performed with immunoSEQ multiplex PCR; in TCRdb, only in-frame clones are kept and a portion is missing. The table includes 250,000 to 350,000 clones, roughly 88% detected once. The sample consisted of PBMCs. The receptor source for this set is a man in his forties or fifties in good health and CMV-seropositive. CDR3s include the opening cysteine and the closing phenylalanine or tryptophan. D genes are given only for firm matches. Rows may omit the clone size; those that give it use once, few, many or a size class.

abundance	v_gene	j_gene	d_gene	CDR3aa	CDR3nt
.	TRBV7-9	TRBJ2-7	.	CAAEHGAYEQYF	TGTGCCGCGGAGCATGGCGCCTACGAGCAGTACTTC
.	TRBV29-1	TRBJ2-2	TRBD1	CSGRQGTNTGELFF	TGCAGCGGCAGACAGGGGACGAACACCGGGGAGCTGTTTTTT
few	TRBV7-9	TRBJ1-1	.	CASSFGANAPEAFF	TGTGCCAGCAGCTTTGGGGCTAACGCGCCTGAAGCTTTCTTT
.	TRBV9	TRBJ2-7	.	CASSPSEGYEQYF	TGTGCCAGCAGCCCTAGCGAAGGGTACGAGCAGTACTTC
few	TRBV25-1	TRBJ2-3	TRBD2	CASSDPGLAGGTDTQYF	TGTGCCAGCAGTGACCCTGGACTAGCGGGAGGCACAGATACGCAGTATTTT
once	TRBV28	TRBJ2-3	TRBD1	CASSFGTGHNTDTQYF	TGTGCCAGCAGCTTCGGGACAGGTCACAACACAGATACGCAGTATTTT
.	TRBV18	TRBJ2-7	.	CASSPADRGEQYF	TGTGCCAGCTCACCAGCAGATCGTGGCGAGCAGTACTTC
.	TRBV4-3	TRBJ2-3	TRBD2	CASSQGGSGDTQYF	TGCGCCAGCAGCCAAGGCGGGAGCGGGGATACGCAGTATTTT
.	TRBV2	TRBJ2-5	TRBD2	CASSEDPSGSSRYF	TGTGCCAGCAGTGAAGATCCTAGCGGGAGCTCCCGGTACTTC
.	TRBV19	TRBJ2-2	.	CASINGGTGELFF	TGTGCCAGTATCAATGGCGGTACCGGGGAGCTGTTTTTT
.	TRBV14	TRBJ2-2	TRBD2	CASSTPGLAGARELFF	TGTGCCAGCAGCACGCCGGGACTAGCGGGAGCGAGGGAGCTGTTTTTT
.	TRBV7-9	TRBJ2-4	.	CASSPRAGLAKNIQYF	TGTGCCAGCAGCCCCCGTGCCGGTCTAGCCAAAAACATTCAGTACTTC
.	TRBV4-3	TRBJ1-2	.	CASSQDRQGVSSNYGYTF	TGCGCCAGCAGCCAAGATCGGCAAGGGGTCTCTTCTAACTATGGCTACACCTTC
.	TRBV9	TRBJ2-3	TRBD2	CASSVGIAGVGDTQYF	TGTGCCAGCAGCGTTGGTATAGCGGGAGTTGGAGATACGCAGTATTTT
.	TRBV2	TRBJ2-7	.	CASSEGLDYEQYF	TGTGCCAGCAGTGAGGGACTTGACTACGAGCAGTACTTC
.	TRBV15	TRBJ2-7	TRBD2	CATSVLAGGTYEQYF	TGTGCCACCAGCGTACTAGCGGGAGGGACCTACGAGCAGTACTTC
.	TRBV5-4	TRBJ2-7	.	CASSTGTNYEQYF	TGTGCCAGCAGCACCGGGACAAACTACGAGCAGTACTTC
.	TRBV7-3	TRBJ2-3	.	CASSLSGITDTQYF	TGTGCCAGCAGCTTAAGCGGAATCACAGATACGCAGTATTTT
.	TRBV4-1	TRBJ1-1	.	CASSQDAGYRDTEAFF	TGCGCCAGCAGCCAAGATGCAGGGTATCGCGACACTGAAGCTTTCTTT
once	TRBV19	TRBJ1-2	.	CASSPTGAHGYTF	TGTGCCAGTAGCCCTACTGGGGCCCATGGCTACACCTTC
.	TRBV27	TRBJ2-1	TRBD2	CATRLAGVNEQFF	TGTGCCACCCGACTAGCGGGAGTGAATGAGCAGTTCTTC
.	TRBV5-1	TRBJ2-7	TRBD1	CASSLYRGADEQYF	TGCGCCAGCAGCTTATACAGGGGGGCGGACGAGCAGTACTTC
.	TRBV18	TRBJ2-5	.	CASSPTGREPTETQYF	TGTGCCAGCTCACCAACAGGGAGGGAGCCCACGGAGACCCAGTACTTC
.	TRBV7-8	TRBJ2-1	.	CASSFHNEQFF	TGTGCCAGCAGCTTTCATAATGAGCAGTTCTTC
.	TRBV6-1	TRBJ2-7	TRBD1	CASSARDRDSYEQYF	TGTGCCAGCAGTGCCCGGGACAGGGACTCCTACGAGCAGTACTTC
.	TRBV7-3	TRBJ2-2	.	CASSLAKTTGELFF	TGTGCCAGCAGCTTGGCCAAAACCACCGGGGAGCTGTTTTTT
.	TRBV10-3	TRBJ2-7	.	CAISDSVGSYEQYF	TGTGCCATCAGTGACTCCGTGGGGAGTTACGAGCAGTACTTC
.	TRBV11-2	TRBJ2-2	TRBD1	CASSKTGYGTGELFF	TGTGCCAGCAGCAAGACAGGGTATGGCACCGGGGAGCTGTTTTTT
.	TRBV7-8	TRBJ1-1	.	CASSLRAGSEAFF	TGTGCCAGCAGCTTAAGGGCAGGGTCGGAAGCTTTCTTT
.	TRBV11-2	TRBJ2-7	TRBD1	CASSLDRAGGYEQYF	TGTGCCAGCAGCTTAGATAGGGCAGGGGGCTACGAGCAGTACTTC
.	TRBV28	TRBJ2-3	.	CASSYQGLGTDTQYF	TGTGCCAGCAGTTATCAGGGTCTTGGCACAGATACGCAGTATTTT
.	TRBV27	TRBJ2-1	.	CASSREQGAYNEQFF	TGTGCCAGCAGTCGGGAGCAGGGAGCCTACAATGAGCAGTTCTTC
few	TRBV7-3	TRBJ2-1	TRBD2	CASSPSGSSYNEQFF	TGTGCCAGCAGCCCTAGCGGGTCTTCCTACAATGAGCAGTTCTTC
few	TRBV10-2	TRBJ2-7	TRBD1	CASRDTGTGGEQYF	TGCGCCAGCAGGGACACCGGGACAGGGGGCGAGCAGTACTTC
.	TRBV15	TRBJ2-1	.	CATSSLHNEQFF	TGTGCCACCAGCAGCCTTCACAATGAGCAGTTCTTC
once	TRBV14	TRBJ2-7	TRBD1	CASSQDRTGGPGEQYF	TGTGCCAGCAGCCAAGATCGGACAGGGGGACCTGGCGAGCAGTACTTC
.	TRBV10-3	TRBJ1-2	TRBD1	CAISEPDRANYGYTF	TGTGCCATCAGTGAGCCGGACAGGGCTAACTATGGCTACACCTTC
.	TRBV5-4	TRBJ2-5	TRBD1	CASSLGTGRETQYF	TGTGCCAGCAGCTTGGGGACAGGGCGAGAGACCCAGTACTTC